What follows are 9 T cell receptor beta chains derived from one specimen sequenced in a study of blood T cell repertoires in COVID-19. Sequencing was performed with immunoSEQ multiplex PCR; in TCRdb, only in-frame clones are kept and a portion is missing. The table has over 350,000 clones, 86% seen once. Sequencing was performed on peripheral blood. The origin of the receptors is a woman aged 30 to 39 with active or convalescent COVID-19.

The rearrangement joins TRBV19 to TRBJ2-3; TRBD2 agrees at 9 bases. Germline CDR1 reads LNHDA; CDR2 reads SQIVND (reference sequence). The CDR3 loop spans 15 amino acids. V was pared by 5 bases and J by 2 bases, with 5 bases of the junction left unmatched. CDR3 sequence (DNA): TGTGCCAGTAGTGCCGGGACTAGCACCACAGATACGCAGTATTTT. Amino acids: CASSAGTSTTDTQYF.

The chain carries TRBV7-6 and TRBJ1-1, with D hard to call. The CDR3 covers 12 residues. Germline CDR1 is SGHVS and CDR2 is FNYEAQ. The germline V and J ends were trimmed by 1 base and 6 bases, with 6 bases remaining between them. This chain's CDR3 is CASSLGEAEAFF. CDR3 in DNA: TGTGCCAGCAGCTTAGGCGAGGCTGAAGCTTTCTTT.

The chain uses TRBV19 and TRBJ1-2; 8 nucleotides line up with TRBD1. Germline values: CDR1 LNHDA, CDR2 SQIVND (reference sequence). The trim removed 9 bases at V and 5 bases at J, leaving 14 bases unmatched. The length of the CDR3 is 15 residues. CDR3 sequence: CASRDRGLPSYGYTF. CDR3 nucleotide sequence: TGTGCCAGCAGAGACAGGGGCCTCCCGTCGTATGGCTACACCTTC.

The gene calls are TRBV10-2 and TRBJ2-5; D might be TRBD2 (6 bases). The germline CDR1 and CDR2 sequences are WSHSY and SAAADI. Trimming removed 3 bases at V and 3 bases at J, with 8 bases between. CDR3 length: 13 amino acids. The CDR3 DNA reads TGCGCCAGCAGTGATACGGGGGAAGAGACCCAGTACTTC. Its translation is CASSDTGEETQYF.

The V and J genes are TRBV10-3 and TRBJ2-7; 13 bases are shared with TRBD2. The V gene end was trimmed by 4 bases and the J gene end by 1 base; junction bases not matched to a gene: 22. The V gene's germline CDR1 is ENHRY and CDR2 SYGVKD. The CDR3 spans 22 residues. The CDR3 region is CAISVPGTSGIFSPGGSYEQYF. In nucleotides, the CDR3 is TGTGCCATCAGTGTTCCGGGGACTAGCGGGATCTTCTCTCCTGGGGGGTCCTACGAGCAGTACTTC.

The V call is TRBV6-1, the J call TRBJ1-4; possibly TRBD1 for D (6 bases). This CDR3 region has 15 residues. Germline-derived CDR1 and CDR2 are MNHNS and SASEGT. Trimming left V 1 base short and J 7 bases short, with 13 bases between. CDR3: CASSEGLGGGEKLFF. The CDR3 DNA reads TGTGCCAGCAGTGAAGGTCTGGGAGGGGGTGAAAAACTGTTTTTT.

V is TRBV18 and J is TRBJ1-2; D not certain. Trimming removed 2 bases at V and 0 bases at J, with 7 bases between. Germline CDR1 KGHSH, CDR2 LQKENI. This CDR3 comprises 14 residues. The CDR3 protein is CASSPTTPNYGYTF. CDR3 DNA: TGTGCCAGCTCACCAACGACTCCTAACTATGGCTACACCTTC.

The chain uses TRBV5-4 and TRBJ2-1, with 10 bases that match TRBD2. J was trimmed by 5 bases and V by 3 bases; bases with no gene match: 5. Germline V lookup: CDR1 SGHNT, CDR2 YYREEE (reference sequence). The CDR3 is made up of 15 amino acids. The CDR3 here is CASSSGLAANNEQFF. In nucleotides, the CDR3 is TGTGCCAGCAGCTCTGGACTAGCGGCAAACAATGAGCAGTTCTTC. Full variable domain (outside the CDR3, taken from reference TRBV5-4 and TRBJ2-1): ETGVTQSPTHLIKTRGQQVTLRCSSQSGHNTVSWYQQALGQGPQFIFQYYREEENGRGNFPPRFSGLQFPNYSSELNVNALELDDSALYLCASSSGLAANNEQFFGPGTRLTVL.

The V gene is TRBV9, the J gene TRBJ1-1, with D perhaps matching TRBD1 (6 bases). The CDR3 spans 15 residues. CDR1 is SGDLS and CDR2 is YYNGEE in the germline V gene. The germline V and J ends were trimmed by 6 bases and 0 bases, with 15 bases remaining between them. The CDR3 reads CASTEGGVLNTEAFF. CDR3 coding DNA: TGTGCCAGCACCGAGGGGGGGGTTCTGAACACTGAAGCTTTCTTT.